This T cell receptor (beta chain) was obtained from a study of blood T cells in healthy people across ages. It was with a sample-barcoded 5' primer and a J-beta primer mix that a second PCR of roughly 6 to 11 cycles was run. TCRdb reprocessed the 5' RACE reads with MiXCR, giving one entry per CDR3 protein. The sample carries around 2 million distinct CDR3 sequences, around 40% recorded once. Sequenced input: blood. The source of this sequence is a human donor in good health.

The CDR3 loop reads CASSSTGQGYGYTF. The CDR3 DNA sequence: TGTGCCAGCAGTTCCACCGGACAGGGCTATGGCTACACCTTC. This chain links TRBV28 with TRBJ1-2, with 8 bases aligning to TRBD1. After removal of 4 bases from V and 4 bases from J, the junction contained 5 bases not matched to a gene. Per the germline V gene, CDR1 is MDHEN and CDR2 is SYDVKM. CDR3 length: 14 residues.